This is a list of T cell receptor beta chains from one sample in a study of relationships among human T cell subsets. TCRdb analysed the multiplex PCR reads with MiXCR anew, one entry per CDR3 protein. The sample lists nearly 5,500 distinct CDR3 sequences; 65% were seen once. The source material was CD8+ T cells sorted from blood. These receptors all come from a man between 40 and 49 years old in good health. CDR3s include the opening cysteine and the closing phenylalanine or tryptophan. D genes are given only for firm matches. Some rows have no size entry. The others give once, few or many, or a class for an expanded clone.

V: TRBV25-1; D: TRBD1; size: .; J: TRBJ1-2; CDR3: CATGQNGYTF; DNA: TGTGCCACGGGACAGAACGGCTACACCTTC
V: TRBV11-2; D: .; size: .; J: TRBJ2-7; CDR3: CASTSLPYEQYF; DNA: TGTGCCAGCACTTCACTGCCCTACGAGCAGTACTTC
V: TRBV15; D: .; size: .; J: TRBJ2-1; CDR3: CATSRDRGAFNEQFF; DNA: TGTGCCACCAGCAGAGATCGGGGAGCCTTCAATGAGCAGTTCTTC
V: TRBV4-1; D: .; size: .; J: TRBJ2-4; CDR3: CASSQDRGQGNIQYF; DNA: TGCGCCAGCAGCCAAGATCGGGGGCAGGGAAACATTCAGTACTTC
V: TRBV14; D: TRBD2; size: .; J: TRBJ2-5; CDR3: CASSQFSGTLQETQYF; DNA: TGTGCCAGCAGCCAATTTAGCGGGACGCTACAGGAGACCCAGTACTTC
V: TRBV27; D: TRBD2; size: few; J: TRBJ2-3; CDR3: CASSSRLAPDTQYF; DNA: TGTGCCAGCAGTTCCCGACTAGCCCCAGATACGCAGTATTTT
V: TRBV20-1; D: .; size: .; J: TRBJ2-1; CDR3: CSARGPGSNSYNEQFF; DNA: TGCAGTGCTAGGGGACCCGGCTCCAACTCCTACAATGAGCAGTTCTTC
V: TRBV4-1; D: .; size: .; J: TRBJ1-1; CDR3: CASSRGPRGEAFF; DNA: TGCGCCAGCAGCCGGGGCCCCCGTGGTGAAGCTTTCTTT
V: TRBV14; D: .; size: .; J: TRBJ2-7; CDR3: CASSQFDPRGEQYF; DNA: TGTGCCAGCAGCCAATTTGACCCCAGGGGCGAGCAGTACTTC
V: TRBV27; D: .; size: .; J: TRBJ2-7; CDR3: CASSLSEDGINYEQYF; DNA: TGTGCCAGCAGTTTATCGGAGGACGGTATAAACTACGAGCAGTACTTC